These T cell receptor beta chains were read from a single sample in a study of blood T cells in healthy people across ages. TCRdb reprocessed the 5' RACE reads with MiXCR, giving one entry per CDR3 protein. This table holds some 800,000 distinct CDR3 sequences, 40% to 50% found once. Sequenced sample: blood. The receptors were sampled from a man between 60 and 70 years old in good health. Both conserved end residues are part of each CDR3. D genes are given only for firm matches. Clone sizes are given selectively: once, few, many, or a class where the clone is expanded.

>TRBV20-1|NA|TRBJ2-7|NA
TGCAGTGCTAGCTCCGGAGGAGGGCAGGGATTCTACGAGCAGTACTTC
CSASSGGGQGFYEQYF
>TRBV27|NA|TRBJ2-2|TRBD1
TGTGCCAGCAGTTTACGGGACAGGAACACCGGGGAGCTGTTTTTT
CASSLRDRNTGELFF
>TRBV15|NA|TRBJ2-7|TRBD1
TGTGCCACCAGCGCGCCCAGAGGGGGCAGGGACTACGAGCAGTACTTC
CATSAPRGGRDYEQYF
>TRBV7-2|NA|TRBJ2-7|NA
TGTGCCAGCAGCGTAGATAACAGGGCCGAGCAGTACTTC
CASSVDNRAEQYF
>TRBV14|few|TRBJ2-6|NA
TGTGCCAGCAGCGCTAGGACAGTTGTCAACGTCCTGACTTTC
CASSARTVVNVLTF
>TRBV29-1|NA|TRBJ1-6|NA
TGCAGCGTACGAACTACCCGACACGATCGAAAATCACCCCTCCACTTT
CSVRTTRHDRKSPLHF
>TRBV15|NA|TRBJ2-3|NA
TGTGCCACCACCGGCGCAAGAGGGCCCCGCAGGGATACGCAGTATTTT
CATTGARGPRRDTQYF
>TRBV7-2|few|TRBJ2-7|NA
TGTGCCAGCAGCTTAGTCGGGGCCAACTCCTACGAGCAGTACTTC
CASSLVGANSYEQYF
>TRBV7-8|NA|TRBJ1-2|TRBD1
TGTGCCAGCAGCTGGGGGACAGTGGGAGCCGGTGGCTACACCTTC
CASSWGTVGAGGYTF
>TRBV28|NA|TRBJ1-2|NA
TGTGCCAGCAGTTTAGACGGGGTCAGCACTAACTATGGCTACACCTTC
CASSLDGVSTNYGYTF
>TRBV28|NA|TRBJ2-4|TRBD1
TGTGCCAGCAGTACCGGGACAGGGCTAGCCAAAAACATTCAGTACTTC
CASSTGTGLAKNIQYF
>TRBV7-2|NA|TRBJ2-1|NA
TGTGCCAGCAGCTTAAGGGGACGCGGCTCCTACAATGAGCAGTTCTTC
CASSLRGRGSYNEQFF
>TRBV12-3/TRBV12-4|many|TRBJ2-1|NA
TGTGCCAGCAGTTTAGGGGGGAATGAGCAGTTCTTC
CASSLGGNEQFF
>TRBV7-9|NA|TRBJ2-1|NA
TGTGCCAGCAGTTCCCGGGACATTTCCTACAATGAGCAGTTCTTC
CASSSRDISYNEQFF
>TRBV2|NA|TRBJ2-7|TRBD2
TGTGCCAGCAGTGAACTAGCGGTCTACGAGCAGTACTTC
CASSELAVYEQYF
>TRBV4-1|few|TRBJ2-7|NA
TGCGCCAGCAGCGAAGGAGACAGACCCTCCTACGAGCAGTACTTC
CASSEGDRPSYEQYF
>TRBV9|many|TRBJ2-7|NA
TGTGCCAGCAGCGTGGAGGACTCCTACGAGCAGTACTTC
CASSVEDSYEQYF
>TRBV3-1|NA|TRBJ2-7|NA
TGTGCCAGCAGCCAAAGCAGGGTCCATATCCACGAGCAGTACTTC
CASSQSRVHIHEQYF
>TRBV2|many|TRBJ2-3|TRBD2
TGTGCCAGCCGTAAAGGGACTAGGACAGATACGCAGTATTTT
CASRKGTRTDTQYF
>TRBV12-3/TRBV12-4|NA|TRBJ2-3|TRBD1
TGCGCCGCGAGGGACAGATACACAGATACGCAGTATTTT
CAARDRYTDTQYF
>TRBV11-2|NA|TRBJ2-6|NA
TGTGCCAGCAGCTTAGACACGGGGCTCTCTGGGGCCAACGTCCTGACTTTC
CASSLDTGLSGANVLTF
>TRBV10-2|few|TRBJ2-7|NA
TGCGCCAGCAGTGATGTGGGACACCTAGGCCCCACCTACGAGCAGTACTTC
CASSDVGHLGPTYEQYF
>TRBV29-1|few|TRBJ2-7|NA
TGCAGCGTTATAGACAGTGGCGAGCAGTACTTC
CSVIDSGEQYF
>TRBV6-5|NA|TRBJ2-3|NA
TGTGCCAGCAGCCGTGGACTCCTTAAGGCAGATACGCAGTATTTT
CASSRGLLKADTQYF
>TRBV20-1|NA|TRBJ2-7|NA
TGCAGTGCTAGGTTGTCTGGGGCACGAGGGAACGAGCAGTACTTC
CSARLSGARGNEQYF
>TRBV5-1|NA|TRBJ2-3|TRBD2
TGCGCCAGCAGTTTACCGGGACTAGCGGTGACTAGCACAGATACGCAGTATTTT
CASSLPGLAVTSTDTQYF
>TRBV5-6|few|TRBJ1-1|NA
TGTGCCAGCAGCGGAATCGGATGGACTGAAGCTTTCTTT
CASSGIGWTEAFF
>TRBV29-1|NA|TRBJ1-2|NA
TGCAGCGTTGCCCAGGGACCTACGACTAACTATGGCTACACCTTC
CSVAQGPTTNYGYTF
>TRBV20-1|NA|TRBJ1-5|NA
TGCAGTGCTAGAGTGGAGGGCGGGAGGGATCAGCCCCAGCATTTT
CSARVEGGRDQPQHF
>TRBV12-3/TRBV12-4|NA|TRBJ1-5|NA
TGTGCCAGCAGTTTTAGGGTCGGGAGGGACCAGCCCCAGCATTTT
CASSFRVGRDQPQHF
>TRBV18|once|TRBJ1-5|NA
TGTGCCAGCTCATCCTCTAGCAATCAGCCCCAGCATTTT
CASSSSSNQPQHF
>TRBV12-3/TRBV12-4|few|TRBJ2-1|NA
TGTGCCAGCAGTTTAGCTGGGCGTACCTACAATGAGCAGTTCTTC
CASSLAGRTYNEQFF
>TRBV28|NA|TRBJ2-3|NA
TGTGCCAGCAGATCGGGCATGATCACAGATACGCAGTATTTT
CASRSGMITDTQYF
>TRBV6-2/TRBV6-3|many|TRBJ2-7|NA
TGTGCCAGCAGTTACTCCGACAGGTTCTACGAGCAGTACTTC
CASSYSDRFYEQYF
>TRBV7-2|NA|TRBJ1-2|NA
TGTGCCAGCAGCTTGGCCGGACATGCGGCCGGCTACACCTTC
CASSLAGHAAGYTF
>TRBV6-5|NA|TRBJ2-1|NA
TGTGCCAGCAGTACGTATTACTACAATGAGCAGTTCTTC
CASSTYYYNEQFF
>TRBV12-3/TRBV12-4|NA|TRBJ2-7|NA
TGTGCCAGCGGCCGTGGGGGGCAGAGCTCCTACGAGCAGTACTTC
CASGRGGQSSYEQYF
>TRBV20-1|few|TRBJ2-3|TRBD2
TGCAGTGCTAGAGATCCCCGCGGGGGTCATACAGATACGCAGTATTTT
CSARDPRGGHTDTQYF
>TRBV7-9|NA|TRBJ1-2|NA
TGTGCCAGCAGCCGCCACGGCTATGGCTACACCTTC
CASSRHGYGYTF